This T cell receptor (beta chain) was captured by sequencing in a study of shared clonotypes between healthy human individuals. Looking at the study overall: CD4 naive and memory got three plates each, CD8 naive two, CD8 memory one. Whole-study findings and limits: Incomplete sequencing of sorted subsets was indicated by rarefaction despite large depth.

The run depth of the assay was deep. Authors' analysis steps: Filtering was not the same, since immunoSEQ gave junction-only sequences without quality scores. The protocol was immunoSEQ multiplex PCR, while the TCRdb copy is restricted to in-frame clones and leaves out a portion. For V, J and clone size, that table is used; D and trimming come from the DNA. Of some 2,000,000 clones listed, 95% are singletons. This clone has just one count. Its antigen remains unidentified. Other DNA sequences from this sample encode an identical CDR3 as well. Between the trimmed V and J ends, which lost 6 bases and 4 bases, there was a span of 9 bases. The CDR3 length is 12 residues. Germline CDR1 is SNHLY and CDR2 is FYNNEI.

Sequenced material: naive CD4+ T cells sorted from blood. Stated subset: CD45RA+ positively selected. The TCR comes from a man younger than 35 in good health. This chain links TRBV2 with TRBJ1-2; TRBD1 is a possible D gene (5 bases). CDR3 sequence: CASRAGVYGYTF. The CDR3 region has the DNA TGTGCCAGCAGGGCGGGGGTCTATGGCTACACCTTC.